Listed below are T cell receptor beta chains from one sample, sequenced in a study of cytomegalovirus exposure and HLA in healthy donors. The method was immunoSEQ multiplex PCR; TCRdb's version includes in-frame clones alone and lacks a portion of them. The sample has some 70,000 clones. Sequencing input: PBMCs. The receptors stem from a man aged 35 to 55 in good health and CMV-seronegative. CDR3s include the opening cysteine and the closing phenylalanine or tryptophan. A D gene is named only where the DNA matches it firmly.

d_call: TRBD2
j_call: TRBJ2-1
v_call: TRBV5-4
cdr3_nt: TGTGCCAGCAGGCTAGCGGGGGTCCACAATGAGCAGTTCTTC
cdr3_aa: CASRLAGVHNEQFF

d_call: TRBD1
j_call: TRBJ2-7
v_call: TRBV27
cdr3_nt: TGTGCCAGCAGCACCCGAACAGGGGTGAGCTCCTACGAGCAGTACTTC
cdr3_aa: CASSTRTGVSSYEQYF

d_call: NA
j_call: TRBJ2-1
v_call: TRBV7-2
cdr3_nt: TGTGCCAGCAGCTTGGGGGGAGAACTAGGTCGGCAGTTCTTC
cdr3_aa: CASSLGGELGRQFF

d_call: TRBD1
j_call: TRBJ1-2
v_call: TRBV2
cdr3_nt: TGTGCCAGCAGTACAACAGGGGGTGGCGATGGCTACACCTTC
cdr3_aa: CASSTTGGGDGYTF

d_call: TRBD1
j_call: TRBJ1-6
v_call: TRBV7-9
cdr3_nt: TGTGCCAGCAGCCCAGGGGACAGGGGGCGGTCACCCCTCCACTTT
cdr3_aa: CASSPGDRGRSPLHF

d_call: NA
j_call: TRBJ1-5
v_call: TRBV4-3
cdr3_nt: TGCGCCAGCAGCCAAGACTCCTACGGGGGTCAGCCCCAGCATTTT
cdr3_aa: CASSQDSYGGQPQHF

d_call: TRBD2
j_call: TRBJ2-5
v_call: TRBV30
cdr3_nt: TGTGCCTGGAGGACCAAGGAAGGCATAGTTAGCGGGCCGCAAGAGACCCAGTACTTC
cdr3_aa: CAWRTKEGIVSGPQETQYF

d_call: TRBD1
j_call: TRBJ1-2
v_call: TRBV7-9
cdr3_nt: TGTGCCAGCAGCTGGCAGGGGGCTAACGGCTACACCTTC
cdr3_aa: CASSWQGANGYTF

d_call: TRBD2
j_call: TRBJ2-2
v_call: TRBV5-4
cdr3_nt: TGTGCCAGCAGCCCGGGACTAGCGGGGGTCACCGGGGAGCTGTTTTTT
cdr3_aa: CASSPGLAGVTGELFF

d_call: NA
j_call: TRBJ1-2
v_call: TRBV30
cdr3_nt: TGTGCCTGGAGAGACGGGGGGGGCTATGGCTACACCTTC
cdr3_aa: CAWRDGGGYGYTF

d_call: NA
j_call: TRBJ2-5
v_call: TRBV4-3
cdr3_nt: TGCGCCAGCAGCCAAGAATCGAGCGGGCCTTGGTCGCAGTACTTC
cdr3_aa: CASSQESSGPWSQYF

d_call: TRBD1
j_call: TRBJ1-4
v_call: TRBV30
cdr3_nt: TGTGCCTGGGCGTCCGGGACAGGGGCAGAGTTTGGTGAAAAACTGTTTTTT
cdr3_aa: CAWASGTGAEFGEKLFF

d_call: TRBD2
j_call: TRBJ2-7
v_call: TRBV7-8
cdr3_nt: TGTGCCAGCAGGGTGGGGGGGACGGGTGAGCAGTACTTC
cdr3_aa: CASRVGGTGEQYF

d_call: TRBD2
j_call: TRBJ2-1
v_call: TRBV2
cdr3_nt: TGTGCCAGCACCGGGACTACCTCCTACAATGAGCAGTTCTTC
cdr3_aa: CASTGTTSYNEQFF

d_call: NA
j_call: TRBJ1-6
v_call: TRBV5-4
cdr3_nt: TGTGCCAGCAGCTTTGGGAGCTCCTATAATTCACCCCTCCACTTT
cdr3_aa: CASSFGSSYNSPLHF

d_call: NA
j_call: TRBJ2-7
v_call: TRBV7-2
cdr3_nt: TGTGCCAGCAGCTCTATGAGCGGAGCAGACGAGCAGTACTTT
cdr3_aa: CASSSMSGADEQYF

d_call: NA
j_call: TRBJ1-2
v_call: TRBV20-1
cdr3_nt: TGCAGTGCTAGACAAAACTATGGCTACACCTTC
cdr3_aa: CSARQNYGYTF

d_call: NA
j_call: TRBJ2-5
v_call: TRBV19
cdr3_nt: TGTGCCAGTAGTATGGCTCAGTACCAAGAGACCCAGTACTTC
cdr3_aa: CASSMAQYQETQYF

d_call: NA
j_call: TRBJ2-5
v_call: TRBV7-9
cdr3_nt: TGTGCCAGCGGATCTAGACTAGTCCGAGAGACCCAGTACTTC
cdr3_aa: CASGSRLVRETQYF

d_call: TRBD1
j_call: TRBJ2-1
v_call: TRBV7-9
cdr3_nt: TGTGCCAGCAGCGTCTTCCGGGACAGGGTGAGTGAGCAGTTCTTC
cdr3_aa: CASSVFRDRVSEQFF

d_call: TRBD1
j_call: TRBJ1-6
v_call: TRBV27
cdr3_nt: TGTGCCAGCAGTGGAGACAGGGGGCTCCTTTCACCCCTCCACTTT
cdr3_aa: CASSGDRGLLSPLHF

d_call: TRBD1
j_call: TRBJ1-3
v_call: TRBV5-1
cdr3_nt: TGCGCCAGCAGCTCACGGACAGGGGCTGGAAACACCATATATTTT
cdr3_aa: CASSSRTGAGNTIYF

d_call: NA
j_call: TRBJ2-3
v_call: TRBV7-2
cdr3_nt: TGTGCCAGCAGCTTATTTGGGGAGCCAGATACGCAGTATTTT
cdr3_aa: CASSLFGEPDTQYF

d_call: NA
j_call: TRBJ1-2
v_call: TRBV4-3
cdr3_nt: TGCGCCAGCAGCCAAGCGGAGAGCTATGGCTACACCTTC
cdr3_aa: CASSQAESYGYTF

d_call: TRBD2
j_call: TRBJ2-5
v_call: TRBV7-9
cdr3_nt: TGTGCCAGCAGCGTACGACTAGCGGGATTGGAGGAGACCCAGTACTTC
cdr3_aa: CASSVRLAGLEETQYF

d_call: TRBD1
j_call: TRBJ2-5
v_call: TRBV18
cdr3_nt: TGTGCCAGCTCATTACAGGGGGCGAAGGAGACCCAGTACTTC
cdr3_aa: CASSLQGAKETQYF

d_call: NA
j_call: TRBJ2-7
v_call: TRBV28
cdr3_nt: TGTGCCAGCAGCCCCTTGCCTCGGGTTCCTGGGAGTTATAGTGACTACGAGCAGTACTTC
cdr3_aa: CASSPLPRVPGSYSDYEQYF

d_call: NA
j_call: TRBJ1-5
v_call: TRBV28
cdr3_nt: TGTGCCAGCTCCAATGGGGGGTCCCAGCATTTT
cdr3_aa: CASSNGGSQHF

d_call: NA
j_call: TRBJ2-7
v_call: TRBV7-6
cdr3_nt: TGTGCCAGCAGTCGGGACTTCTCCTACGAGCAGTACTTC
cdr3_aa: CASSRDFSYEQYF

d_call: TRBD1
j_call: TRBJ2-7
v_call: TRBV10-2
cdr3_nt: TGCGCCAGCAGACAAACAGGGGGCGAGCAGTACTTC
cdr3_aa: CASRQTGGEQYF

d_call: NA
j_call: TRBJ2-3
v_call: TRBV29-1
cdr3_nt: TGCAGCGTCCCCCAGGGAGATACGCAGTATTTT
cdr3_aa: CSVPQGDTQYF

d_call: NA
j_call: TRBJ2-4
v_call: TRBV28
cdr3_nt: TGTGCCAGCAGTCCGGTCGCGGGATGGGAGACCAAAAACATTCAGTACTTC
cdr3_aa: CASSPVAGWETKNIQYF

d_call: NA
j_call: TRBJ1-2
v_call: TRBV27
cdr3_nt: TGTGCCAGCAGCCCACAGGGAAATAGGGGCTACACCTTC
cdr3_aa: CASSPQGNRGYTF

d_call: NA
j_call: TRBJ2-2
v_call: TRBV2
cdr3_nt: TGTGCCAGCAGCCAGACAGAGAACACCGGGGAGCTGTTTTTT
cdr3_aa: CASSQTENTGELFF

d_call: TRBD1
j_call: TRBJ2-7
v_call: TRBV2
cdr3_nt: TGTGCCAGCAGTGAGGGGACAGGAGGGGGGTACGAGCAGTACTTC
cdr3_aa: CASSEGTGGGYEQYF

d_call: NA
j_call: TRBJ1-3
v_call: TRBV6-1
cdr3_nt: TGTGCCAGCAGTGAATGGCAAACAGGGATTGAAAGCTCTGGAAACACCATATATTTT
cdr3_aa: CASSEWQTGIESSGNTIYF

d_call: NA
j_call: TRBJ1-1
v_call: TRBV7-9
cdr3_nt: TGTGCCAGCAGCCCAAGGATCGGAGGAATGGACACTGAAGCTTTCTTT
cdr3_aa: CASSPRIGGMDTEAFF

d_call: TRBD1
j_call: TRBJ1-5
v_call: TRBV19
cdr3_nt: TGTGCCAGTAGTTCGGCAGGGGGCTATCAGCCCCAGCATTTT
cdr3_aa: CASSSAGGYQPQHF

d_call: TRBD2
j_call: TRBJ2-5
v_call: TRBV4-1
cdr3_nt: TGCGCCAGCAGCCCAGGACTAGCGGGATTACAAGAGACCCAGTACTTC
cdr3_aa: CASSPGLAGLQETQYF

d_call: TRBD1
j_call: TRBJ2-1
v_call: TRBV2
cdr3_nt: TGTGCCAGCACTTCCGGAACAGGGGACAATGAGCAGTTCTTC
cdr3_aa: CASTSGTGDNEQFF

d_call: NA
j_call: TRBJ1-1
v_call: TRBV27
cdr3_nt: TGTGCCAGCAGTTTATTAAGGGGGAACACTGAAGCTTTCTTT
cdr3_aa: CASSLLRGNTEAFF